Included here is one TCR beta chain sequence, with context. Assay used: immunoSEQ multiplex PCR; TCRdb lists only in-frame clones, some missing. The sample has tens of thousands of clones, approximately 86% seen once. These data originate in a study of blood T cell repertoires in COVID-19. Across the study: PBMCs, B-cell-depleted T cells, or T cells provided the cDNA or gDNA that made up the material.

Germline V gives CDR1 LNHDA, CDR2 SQIVND (reference sequence). The CDR3 contains 15 residues. With 10 bases clipped from V and 9 bases from J, the junction kept 18 bases outside the gene matches. Sequencing input: peripheral blood. The chain combines TRBV19 with TRBJ1-5, with 7 bases aligning to TRBD1. The TCR originated in a woman older than 75 with acute or convalescent COVID-19. The DNA for the CDR3 is TGTGCCACCGAAAAAACCGGGACAGCCCTACTGCCCCAGCATTTT. Protein: CATEKTGTALLPQHF. The whole variable domain, remainder taken from reference TRBV19 and TRBJ1-5, is DGGITQSPKYLFRKEGQNVTLSCEQNLNHDAMYWYRQDPGQGLRLIYYSQIVNDFQKGDIAEGYSVSREKKESFPLTVTSAQKNPTAFYLCATEKTGTALLPQHFGDGTRLSIL.